This entry lists 25 T cell receptor beta chains sequenced from one sample in a study of blood T cells in healthy people across ages (dated by TCRdb to the mid-2010s). Library preparation was by 5' RACE. TCRdb names Illumina HiSeq 2500 as the instrument used. A second PCR of roughly 7 to 11 cycles was performed with a sample-barcoded 5' primer and a J-beta primer mix. TCRdb reanalyzed the raw reads on its own, using fastp at Q25 for trimming and MiXCR for clone calling, and kept in-frame beta chains. One record per CDR3 amino acid sequence lists the most common genes and DNA. The sample profile shows around 1.5 million distinct CDR3 sequences; roughly a third of them were found once. About 11% of the sample comes from the top ten. What was sequenced was blood. The receptors here all came from a woman in her twenties or thirties in good health.

In nucleotides, the CDR3 is TGTGCCAGCAGCCCAGTAACAGGGGGCCTGGATACGCAGTATTTT. It yields the protein CASSPVTGGLDTQYF. This sequence joins TRBV3-1 and TRBJ2-3; 9 bases are shared with TRBD1. This CDR3 is built from 15 residues. The ends lost 4 bases at V and 6 bases at J; junction bases unmatched: 8. Germline assignment: CDR1 LGHDT and CDR2 YNNKEL (reference sequence).

V usage is TRBV7-9 and J usage is TRBJ1-1, with TRBD1 as a possible D gene (5 bases). With 6 bases removed from V and 5 bases from J, the gap between germline ends came to 16 bases. From germline, CDR1 is SEHNR and CDR2 FQNEAQ (reference sequence). The length of the CDR3 is 14 residues. The CDR3: CASSPSGAGTEAFF. CDR3 in DNA: TGTGCCAGCAGTCCCTCTGGGGCTGGAACTGAAGCTTTCTTT.

This CDR3 reads CASLRGSTANYGYTF. The CDR3 region has the DNA TGTGCCAGCCTCCGAGGGAGTACCGCTAACTATGGCTACACCTTC. The chain employs TRBV5-8 and TRBJ1-2; D is undetermined. V was shortened by 7 bases and J by 0 bases, with 16 bases between the two germline ends. Germline CDR1 and CDR2: SGHTS and YDEGEE. This CDR3 region has 15 residues.

The genes are TRBV9 and TRBJ1-1; D is perhaps TRBD1 (5 bases). This CDR3 has 14 amino acids. The germline gives CDR1 SGDLS, CDR2 YYNGEE. Trimming took off 4 bases at V and 6 bases at J, with 16 bases between the two ends. The CDR3 nucleotides read TGTGCCAGCAGCCCCCGAACAGGTGGCGCTGAAGCTTTCTTT. Translation gives CASSPRTGGAEAFF.

The chain recombines TRBV4-2 with TRBJ1-1, with D tentatively TRBD1 (5 bases). This CDR3 has 15 residues. Looked up from germline, CDR1 is LGHNA and CDR2 is YNFKEQ. Trimming pared 0 bases from V and 6 bases from J, leaving 14 bases between. DNA for the CDR3: TGTGCCAGCAGCCAAGATTTGGTGGGGCGTGCTGAAGCTTTCTTT. Its translation is CASSQDLVGRAEAFF.

The chain combines TRBV3-1 with TRBJ1-2, with a tentative D call TRBD1 (5 bases). This CDR3 is built from 14 residues. Germline V gene sequence: CDR1 LGHDT, CDR2 YNNKEL (reference sequence). V lost 2 bases to trimming and J lost 1 base, with 8 bases between them. CDR3 coding DNA: TGTGCCAGCAGCCAATCAGGGATTAACTATGGCTACACCTTC. This gives the protein CASSQSGINYGYTF.

The chain combines TRBV20-1 with TRBJ2-2; D may be TRBD1 or TRBD2 (6 bases each). V was cut by 6 bases and J by 3 bases, with 17 bases left in between. The CDR3 loop spans 15 amino acids. The V gene's germline CDR1 is DFQATT and CDR2 SNEGSKA (reference sequence). CDR3 DNA: TGCAGTGCCCAAGACGGGGGCAGGGACACCGGGGAGCTGTTTTTT. Translation: CSAQDGGRDTGELFF.

This clonotype was counted only a few times. For the CDR3, the DNA is TGCAGTGCTAGAGTATTACGGAATGAGCAGTTCTTC. This sequence encodes CSARVLRNEQFF. The chain links TRBV20-1 to TRBJ2-1; D is undetermined. V gave up 1 base and J gave up 7 bases, with 8 bases separating them. The CDR3 loop spans 12 amino acids. The germline V gene encodes CDR1 DFQATT and CDR2 SNEGSKA (reference sequence).

V is TRBV10-3 and J is TRBJ1-1, with 7 bases that match TRBD1. V shed 8 bases and J 0 bases; nucleotides not matched to a gene: 3. Per germline, CDR1 ENHRY and CDR2 SYGVKD. The length of the CDR3 is 13 residues. CDR3 protein: CAIQGQMNTEAFF. The CDR3 bases are TGTGCCATCCAGGGACAGATGAACACTGAAGCTTTCTTT.

The chain has TRBV27 and TRBJ2-7; 11 bases map to TRBD2. This CDR3 contains 14 residues. CDR1 is MNHEY, CDR2 SMNVEV, per germline (reference sequence). After removal of 7 bases from V and 4 bases from J, the junction contained 6 bases not matched to a gene. In DNA, the CDR3 is TGTGCCAGCAAACCTAGCGGGAGGTGGTACGAGCAGTACTTC. This codes for CASKPSGRWYEQYF.

This clonotype was observed a few times. The chain joins TRBV5-6 to TRBJ2-3; TRBD1 aligns across 8 bases. Germline CDR1 SGHDT, CDR2 YYEEEE. The CDR3 loop spans 12 amino acids. V shed 4 bases, J shed 7 bases, and the junction held 2 bases outside the gene matches. The CDR3 here is CASSDRGNTQYF. The CDR3 DNA is TGTGCCAGCAGCGACAGGGGTAATACGCAGTATTTT.

DNA of the CDR3: TGTGCCAGCAGCTTAGGAACAGCGGGAGGGATAGAGACCCAGTACTTC. It encodes CASSLGTAGGIETQYF. The chain combines TRBV11-2 with TRBJ2-5; 10 bases are a match to TRBD2. The length of the CDR3 is 16 residues. After removal of 1 base from V and 4 bases from J, the junction contained 6 bases not matched to a gene. Looked up from germline, CDR1 is SGHAT and CDR2 is FQNNGV.

This clonotype was counted many times. The gene calls are TRBV7-9 and TRBJ1-6; D possibly corresponds to TRBD1 (6 bases). Trimming took 8 bases from V and 0 from J, leaving 11 bases between them. This CDR3 is built from 15 residues. Germline CDR1 is SEHNR and CDR2 is FQNEAQ (reference sequence). The CDR3 DNA follows: TGTGCCAGCTCAAGGGGGAGCTCCTATAATTCACCCCTCCACTTT. It specifies CASSRGSSYNSPLHF.

The chain is built from TRBV6-5 and TRBJ2-7, with a possible D match to TRBD1 (6 bases). The V and J ends lost 6 bases and 3 bases respectively, with 15 bases between them. CDR1 and CDR2 from the germline V gene are MNHEY and SVGAGI. The CDR3 is 14 amino acids. CDR3 in amino acids: CASSPTTGNYEQYF. The DNA for the CDR3 is TGTGCCAGCAGCCCTACAACAGGGAACTACGAGCAGTACTTC.

This clonotype was detected many times. This chain links TRBV4-1 with TRBJ2-5; TRBD2 aligns across 9 bases. The germline gives CDR1 MGHRA, CDR2 YSYEKL. The CDR3 runs to 17 residues. The J segment lost 4 bases and the V segment lost 4 bases, leaving 13 bases of the junction unmatched. The CDR3 DNA reads TGCGCCAGCAGCCTGTTCGGGGCGGGGGGGCCATTAGAGACCCAGTACTTC. Amino acid sequence: CASSLFGAGGPLETQYF.

This clonotype was seen a few times. The CDR3 DNA reads TGTGCCAGCAGTAAACATAGCGGGGTTGGGTCCTACGAGCAGTACTTC. It encodes CASSKHSGVGSYEQYF. J is TRBJ2-7 and V is TRBV27, with 8 positions matching TRBD2. CDR1 and CDR2 (germline): MNHEY, SMNVEV (reference sequence). The trim removed 5 bases at V and 1 base at J, leaving 10 bases unmatched. This CDR3 spans 16 amino acids.

The chain has TRBV7-9 and TRBJ2-1, with D unclear. This CDR3 spans 15 amino acids. CDR1 and CDR2 (germline): SEHNR, FQNEAQ (reference sequence). V shed 6 bases and J shed 6 bases, with 18 bases lying between them. The CDR3 spells CASRELARIFNEQFF. The CDR3 coding sequence is TGTGCCAGCAGGGAACTGGCGCGTATATTCAATGAGCAGTTCTTC. Together with reference TRBV7-9 and TRBJ2-1, the CDR3 gives the full variable domain: DTGVSQNPRHKITKRGQNVTFRCDPISEHNRLYWYRQTLGQGPEFLTYFQNEAQLEKSRLLSDRFSAERPKGSFSTLEIQRTEQGDSAMYLCASRELARIFNEQFFGPGTRLTVL.

The DNA of the CDR3 is TGTGCCAGCAAGTCGGGGAGCTATGGCTACACCTTC. Translating it yields CASKSGSYGYTF. V is TRBV27 and J is TRBJ1-2; D not certain. The ends were cut back, 7 bases at V and 4 bases at J, with 10 bases in the middle. The CDR3 runs 12 residues. From germline, CDR1 is MNHEY and CDR2 SMNVEV (reference sequence).

There are a few counts of this clonotype. The rearrangement joins TRBV11-2 to TRBJ1-2; the D is unclear. Deletions cut 1 base from V and 2 bases from J, with 8 bases between. From germline, CDR1 is SGHAT and CDR2 FQNNGV. The CDR3 is made up of 14 amino acids. CDR3 DNA sequence: TGTGCCAGCAGCTTAGCCGGGAAGAACTATGGCTACACCTTC. As protein: CASSLAGKNYGYTF.

This rearrangement joins TRBV6-1 to TRBJ2-1; TRBD1 agrees at 8 bases. Germline CDR1 is MNHNS and CDR2 is SASEGT. CDR3 size: 16 residues. Unmatched junction bases numbered 10, after V lost 1 base and J lost 8 bases. CDR3 region: CASSEGGPGGTDEQFF. CDR3 nucleotides: TGTGCCAGCAGTGAAGGGGGGCCAGGGGGCACCGATGAGCAGTTCTTC.

With regard to this clonotype: This may be a read error: a much more frequent sequence differs by one nucleotide. The rearrangement links TRBV29-1 to TRBJ2-7; 11 bases match TRBD1. After removal of 6 bases from V and 1 base from J, the junction contained 35 bases not matched to a gene. The germline V gene has CDR1 SQVTM and CDR2 ANQGSEA. The CDR3 is made up of 24 amino acids. The CDR3 loop is CSVTSGGGDRGRRSPGPASYEQYF. DNA for the CDR3: TGCAGCGTAACATCAGGTGGCGGGGACAGGGGGAGACGAAGCCCGGGACCAGCGTCCTACGAGCAGTACTTC.

This clonotype has just a few counts. The V call is TRBV2, the J call TRBJ2-1, with D hard to call. CDR1 is SNHLY, CDR2 FYNNEI, per germline. The CDR3 is made up of 10 amino acids. Trimming removed 4 bases from V and 7 bases from J, with 2 bases in between. Here the CDR3 reads CASSVNEQFF. CDR3 DNA: TGTGCCAGCAGTGTAAATGAGCAGTTCTTC.

The chain uses TRBV20-1 and TRBJ1-1; 8 positions match TRBD1. Trimming cost V 3 bases and J 2 bases; bases outside gene matches: 5. The CDR3 sequence is 14 residues long. Germline CDR1 is DFQATT and CDR2 is SNEGSKA (reference sequence). Here the CDR3 reads CSASRGRFNTEAFF. The CDR3 DNA is TGCAGTGCTAGCAGGGGGCGGTTTAACACTGAAGCTTTCTTT.

This clonotype was seen only a few times. The genes are TRBV6-4 and TRBJ2-3, with D possibly TRBD2 on 5 matching bases. Germline V gives CDR1 MRHNA, CDR2 SNTAGT. This CDR3 has 14 amino acids. V gave up 6 bases and J gave up 12 bases, with 22 bases separating them. The CDR3 reads CASRDRREPLPQYF. CDR3 nucleotides: TGTGCCAGCAGGGATAGAAGGGAGCCTCTCCCCCAGTATTTT.

The chain joins TRBV6-1 to TRBJ1-5; D call uncertain. This CDR3 contains 15 residues. Trimming shortened V by 3 bases and J by 6 bases, and 15 bases separated the two germline ends. Germline CDR1 MNHNS, CDR2 SASEGT. This CDR3 is CASSEYQFNGQPQHF. The CDR3 DNA reads as TGTGCCAGCAGTGAGTACCAGTTCAATGGTCAGCCCCAGCATTTT.